In this sample, the clone carrying this TCR beta chain turned up many times. The CDR3 spans 13 residues. Trimming removed 0 bases from V and 7 bases from J, with 10 bases in between. Looked up from germline, CDR1 is SQVTM and CDR2 is ANQGSEA. TCRdb re-derived calls from the 5' RACE reads in MiXCR, one entry per CDR3 protein. The sample contains 50,000 or so distinct CDR3 sequences, 16% of which appear only once. The entry originates in a study of neurological immune-mediated disorders. The J gene is TRBJ2-1, the V gene TRBV29-1; D ambiguous. Sequencing was done on a sample of PBMCs. The receptor's source is a man in his sixties in good health. In nucleotides, the CDR3 is TGCAGCGTTGAAGACCGAGACGGGAATGAGCAGTTCTTC. Translation: CSVEDRDGNEQFF.